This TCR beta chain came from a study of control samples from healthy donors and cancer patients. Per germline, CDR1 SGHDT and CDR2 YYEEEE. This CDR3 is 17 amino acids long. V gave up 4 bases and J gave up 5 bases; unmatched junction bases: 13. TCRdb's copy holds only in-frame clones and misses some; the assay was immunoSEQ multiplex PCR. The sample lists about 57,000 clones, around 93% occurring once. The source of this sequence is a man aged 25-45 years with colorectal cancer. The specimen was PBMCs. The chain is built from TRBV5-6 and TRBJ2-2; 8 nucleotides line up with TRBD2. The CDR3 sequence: CASSPGGASIGTGELFF. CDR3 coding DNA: TGTGCCAGCAGCCCCGGGGGGGCGTCTATTGGTACCGGGGAGCTGTTTTTT.